Below are 2 T cell receptor beta chains sequenced from a single sample in a study of blood T cells in healthy people across ages. The authors ran a second PCR of 7 to 11 cycles using a sample-barcoded 5' primer and a J-beta primer mix. TCRdb processed the 5' RACE reads anew with MiXCR; each CDR3 protein has one entry. Here the sample spans more than 650,000 distinct CDR3 sequences, about a fifth being singletons. The source material was blood. The receptors here all came from an older man in good health.

The V and J genes are TRBV12-3 or TRBV12-4 and TRBJ1-6; 7 bases map to TRBD1. The CDR3 spans 15 residues. J was trimmed by 3 bases and V by 6 bases; bases with no gene match: 5. CDR3 sequence: CASRTGSHYNSPLHF. The CDR3 DNA reads TGTGCCAGCAGGACAGGGAGCCACTATAATTCACCCCTCCACTTT.

This clonotype was counted between two and nine times. V usage is TRBV20-1 and J usage is TRBJ1-2; 7 bases are a match to TRBD1. After removal of 1 base from V and 6 bases from J, the junction contained 17 bases not matched to a gene. This CDR3 spans 17 amino acids. Germline values: CDR1 DFQATT, CDR2 SNEGSKA (reference sequence). CDR3 residues: CSARGPTGSTPKDGYTF. The DNA for the CDR3 is TGCAGTGCTAGAGGACCGACAGGGAGTACCCCGAAGGATGGCTACACCTTC.